What follows are 5 T cell receptor beta chains derived from one specimen sequenced in a study of blood T cells in healthy people across ages. Using a J-beta primer mix together with a sample-barcoded 5' primer, a second PCR was run for roughly 6 to 11 cycles. MiXCR, applied by TCRdb to the 5' RACE reads, yields one record per CDR3 protein. Of roughly 1,500,000 distinct CDR3 sequences listed, approximately 32% are singletons. The sequenced sample was blood. The source is a woman in her twenties or thirties in good health.

V is TRBV11-2 and J is TRBJ1-6; 7 nucleotides line up with TRBD1. CDR1 SGHAT and CDR2 FQNNGV come from the germline V gene. The V segment lost 1 base and the J segment 11 bases; nucleotides outside the gene matches: 14. CDR3 size: 17 residues. CDR3 region: CASSLVSLPGGGAPLHF. CDR3 nucleotides: TGTGCCAGCAGCTTAGTCTCTCTCCCAGGGGGGGGGGCACCCCTCCACTTT.

This clonotype was recorded at least ten times. The CDR3 spells CASSPSGQPNTEAFF. DNA of the CDR3: TGCGCCAGCAGCCCATCGGGACAGCCGAACACTGAAGCTTTCTTT. The chain recombines TRBV5-1 with TRBJ1-1; 7 nucleotides line up with TRBD1. The V gene's germline CDR1 is SGHRS and CDR2 YFSETQ. The CDR3 length is 15 residues. The trim removed 4 bases at V and 1 base at J, leaving 7 bases unmatched.

At least ten counts were recorded for this clonotype. The chain employs TRBV29-1 and TRBJ2-5; D not certain. Trimming stripped 4 bases from V and 3 bases from J, with 3 bases between. Germline CDR1 SQVTM, CDR2 ANQGSEA. CDR3 length: 10 amino acids. The CDR3 nucleotides are TGCAGCGTTGGGGAAGAGACCCAGTACTTC. It encodes CSVGEETQYF.

This clonotype was recorded a few times. The chain carries TRBV11-2 and TRBJ2-1; D is perhaps TRBD2 (6 bases). Germline CDR1 and CDR2: SGHAT and FQNNGV. Deletions cut 5 bases from V and 5 bases from J, with 19 bases between. The CDR3 consists of 16 residues. CDR3 sequence reads: CASSPVGGTRNNEQFF. In nucleotides, the CDR3 is TGTGCCAGCAGCCCAGTAGGCGGGACCCGTAACAATGAGCAGTTCTTC.

The rearrangement joins TRBV29-1 to TRBJ2-2; the match to TRBD2 covers 7 bases. This CDR3 region has 14 residues. CDR1 is SQVTM, CDR2 ANQGSEA, per germline. With 4 bases clipped from V and 7 bases from J, the junction kept 9 bases outside the gene matches. For the CDR3, the DNA is TGCAGCGTTGCACCCTCAGGGAGGGACGGGGAGCTGTTTTTT. Translation gives CSVAPSGRDGELFF.